The entry that follows covers one TCR beta chain sequence. This clonotype was seen many times. Its antigen is currently not known. No base quality values were provided; no much bigger clone lies one nucleotide off. This entry comes from a study of T-cell reconstitution after alpha-beta-depleted transplantation in children (dated by TCRdb to between 2015 and 2016). Background for the entire study: T-cell immune reconstitution after TCRalphabeta/CD19-depleted allogeneic hematopoietic cell transplantation in children was quantitatively tracked in the study by means of TCR repertoire profiling. General findings and caveats noted by the study authors: Hyperexpanded clone frequencies declined over subsequent months; after one year, T-cell counts and TCRbeta diversity were mostly attributed to newly produced T cells. The apparently early alphabetaT-cell count recovery about two months after transplant was reportedly dependent on only several hundred rapidly expanded clones derived from non-depleted graft cells. In some patients, the high TCRbeta diversity seen at day 60 was put down to recipient T cells and intrathymic progenitors that had survived conditioning.

Libraries were constructed by PCR. Sequencing instrument: Illumina HiSeq 2500. TCR library preparation used molecular barcoding, with unique molecular identifiers applied to normalize quantification of the TCRbeta repertoire. The public reads were quality trimmed at Q25 with fastp and then assembled into clones with MiXCR by TCRdb, keeping productive beta chains. CDR3 protein duplicates are merged, each entry listing the most common genes and DNA. For this sample the table gives around 270,000 distinct CDR3 sequences, of which about a tenth were detected only once. Of the sample, approximately 7.6% falls within the top ten clones. The treatment or condition label of this sample denotes: allogeneic hematopoietic cell transplantation with graft depleted of TCRalphabeta T cells and CD19 B cells. The transplant recipients were children given TCRalphabeta/CD19-depleted allogeneic hematopoietic cell grafts.

Trimming removed 0 bases from V and 6 bases from J, leaving 7 bases between the germline ends. The CDR3 sequence holds 13 residues, the cysteine and phenylalanine included. Only the CDR3 region is kept as DNA, spanning 39 bases read in frame from base 1. CDR1 and CDR2, per the germline V gene, are SGHRS and YFSETQ. The sequence came from a boy younger than two with acute myeloid leukemia, due to receive a stem cell transplant. The sample here was PBMCs, taken before TCRalphabeta/CD19-depleted stem cell transplant. Rearrangement joined TRBV5-1 to TRBJ2-1; perhaps TRBD2 is the D gene, with 5 bases matching. The CDR3 is CASSLASFNEQFF. The nucleotides are TGCGCCAGCAGCTTGGCTAGCTTCAATGAGCAGTTCTTC.